Listed below are T cell receptor beta chains from one sample, sequenced in a study of T cells in Graves' hyperthyroidism and ophthalmopathy. Each CDR3 protein is one row after TCRdb ran MiXCR on the multiplex PCR reads. The table has 330,000 or so distinct CDR3 sequences, about 19% seen once. Sequencing was done on a sample of blood. The receptors were sampled from a man aged 45 to 65 with Graves' ophthalmopathy. CDR3s include the opening cysteine and the closing phenylalanine or tryptophan. D genes are given only for firm matches. Clone size is stated in some rows and not others, as once, few, many or a class when expanded.

clone_size j_call v_call d_call cdr3_nt cdr3_aa
. TRBJ1-3 TRBV20-1 . TGCAGTGCTAGACCGGGATTGGCTGGAAACACCATATATTTT CSARPGLAGNTIYF
many TRBJ2-1 TRBV11-2 . TGTGCCAGCAGCTTGGGCCAAGCGGTAGGGTTCAATGAGCAGTTCTTC CASSLGQAVGFNEQFF
many TRBJ1-2 TRBV3-1 . TGTGCCAGCAGCCAGCCCCCTTTGCGTGGCTACACCTTC CASSQPPLRGYTF
. TRBJ2-7 TRBV7-2 . TGTGCCAGCAGCTTAGCGGCTCTCTACGAGCAGTACTTC CASSLAALYEQYF
. TRBJ2-5 TRBV20-1 TRBD2 TGCAGTCCACGCGAGACTAGCGGTGGGGAGACCCAGTACTTC CSPRETSGGETQYF
. TRBJ2-7 TRBV12-3/TRBV12-4 TRBD2 TGTGCCAGCAGTTTTAGTAGCGGGGTCAACTACGAGCAGTACTTC CASSFSSGVNYEQYF
many TRBJ2-3 TRBV18 . TGTGCCAGCTCACCGCCAACACTAACAGATACGCAGTATTTT CASSPPTLTDTQYF
. TRBJ2-5 TRBV27 TRBD2 TGTGCCAGCAGTCCCCAGCAGGGTAGCGGGAGCTTGACTTGCGGGACCCAGTACTTC CASSPQQGSGSLTCGTQYF
few TRBJ1-5 TRBV3-1 . TGTGCCAGCAGCCAGGGGTCTAATAGCAATCAGCCCCAGCATTTT CASSQGSNSNQPQHF
many TRBJ2-1 TRBV27 TRBD2 TGTGCCAGCAGTATTCTGACTAGCGGGGTCCTCTACAATGAGCAGTTCTTC CASSILTSGVLYNEQFF
. TRBJ2-3 TRBV20-1 TRBD2 TGCAGTGCTAGGGACCGGGAGCTAGCGGGAGTTGCAGATACGCAGTATTTT CSARDRELAGVADTQYF
. TRBJ1-5 TRBV7-2 . TGTGCCAGCAGCTCTGGTTTGGGTTCAGGGCAGCCCCAGCATTTT CASSSGLGSGQPQHF
few TRBJ2-4 TRBV9 . TGTGCCAGCAGCGGCCAGGGGTGGCTGGACATTCAGTACTTC CASSGQGWLDIQYF
. TRBJ1-2 TRBV7-9 TRBD1 TGTGCCAGCACCCAGACAGGGGTTGGCAGCGGCTACACCTTC CASTQTGVGSGYTF
. TRBJ2-1 TRBV2 TRBD2 TGTGCCAGCAGTGAACTAGCGGGAGCCGGAGGCAATGAGCAGTTCTTC CASSELAGAGGNEQFF
many TRBJ1-6 TRBV20-1 TRBD1 TGCAGTGCTGTCGACAGGGGTAATTCACCCCTCCACTTT CSAVDRGNSPLHF
many TRBJ2-7 TRBV7-9 . TGTGCCAGCAGCTTAGTTGGGGGGTCGGACGAGCAGTACTTC CASSLVGGSDEQYF
many TRBJ1-5 TRBV10-3 . TGTGCCATCAGTGAGGGATTAGGGAATCAGCCCCAGCATTTT CAISEGLGNQPQHF
few TRBJ2-4 TRBV4-1 . TGCGCCAGCAGCCACGATTTCCGAGTAGCCAAAAACATTCAGTACTTC CASSHDFRVAKNIQYF
few TRBJ2-5 TRBV9 TRBD2 TGTGCCAGCAGCGTAGGTCCGGGACTAGCGGAGACGGGGGAGACCCAGTACTTC CASSVGPGLAETGETQYF
many TRBJ2-7 TRBV28 . TGTGCCAGCAGCCCGTTCGGCGGCTCCTACGAGCAGTACTTC CASSPFGGSYEQYF
many TRBJ1-3 TRBV2 . TGTGCCAGCTCCCTCGAGAGGGCCTCTGGAAACACCATATATTTT CASSLERASGNTIYF
many TRBJ2-6 TRBV6-5 . TGTGCCAGCAGTTACTCCCCGGGACTCTCGACTCGGGCCAACGTCCTGACTTTC CASSYSPGLSTRANVLTF
few TRBJ2-5 TRBV12-5 . TGTGCTAGTGGTTTGGGAGGAGAGACCCAGTACTTC CASGLGGETQYF
many TRBJ1-5 TRBV28 . TGTGCCAGCAGTCCAGCATTCACTGGCAATCAGCCCCAGCATTTT CASSPAFTGNQPQHF
few TRBJ2-7 TRBV5-1 . TGCGCCAGCAGCTTGGTTTTTGGGGGCTACGAGCAGTACTTC CASSLVFGGYEQYF
few TRBJ2-2 TRBV7-9 . TGTGCCAGCAGCCCCAGTACTACCGGGGAGCTGTTTTTT CASSPSTTGELFF
many TRBJ2-1 TRBV28 TRBD1 TGTGCCAGTCTAGAAGGGACAGGGCTCAATGAGCAGTTCTTC CASLEGTGLNEQFF
. TRBJ1-1 TRBV2 . TGTGCCAGCAGTAACCACAGGAATGAAGCTTTCTTT CASSNHRNEAFF
many TRBJ1-2 TRBV3-1 TRBD1 TGTGCCAGCAGCCAAGACCGCGGCGGGGGACAGGTTAACTATGGCTACACCTTC CASSQDRGGGQVNYGYTF
. TRBJ2-3 TRBV12-3/TRBV12-4 . TGTGCCAGCAGCTCCCTCGATACGCAGTATTTT CASSSLDTQYF
. TRBJ2-3 TRBV7-9 . TGTGCCAGCAGTCCTCCGGCAGCCCTCGCGGGTACGCAGTATTTT CASSPPAALAGTQYF
many TRBJ2-3 TRBV7-3 . TGTGCCAGCAGCTTTACAGCAGGGGGGACAGATACGCAGTATTTT CASSFTAGGTDTQYF
. TRBJ2-1 TRBV6-1 TRBD2 TGTGCCAGCAGGCCGGGGGGAGGGCCGTTTGAGCAGTTCTTC CASRPGGGPFEQFF
. TRBJ1-2 TRBV27 . TGTGCCAGCAGTCCCCGTGGGGACTATGGCTACACCTTC CASSPRGDYGYTF
many TRBJ2-3 TRBV5-6 TRBD1 TGTGCCAGCAGCTGGACGACAGGGGACCCAGATACGCAGTATTTT CASSWTTGDPDTQYF
. TRBJ1-1 TRBV6-1 . TGTGCCACCCGAGACGCTGAAGCTTTCTTT CATRDAEAFF
. TRBJ2-3 TRBV4-1 . TGCGCCAGCAGCCAAGCTGACAGGATATACACAGATACGCAGTATTTT CASSQADRIYTDTQYF
. TRBJ2-1 TRBV9 . TGTGCCAGCAGCAGAGGGGGGAGCGGTAGGGTCCTCAATGAGCAGTTCTTC CASSRGGSGRVLNEQFF
many TRBJ2-3 TRBV5-8 TRBD2 TGTGCCAGCAGCAAAGACCTGGGACTAGCGGGAGGTACTAGCACAGATACGCAGTATTTT CASSKDLGLAGGTSTDTQYF